The present TCR beta chain was sequenced within a study of blood T cell repertoires in COVID-19. About the research overall: PBMCs, B-cell-depleted T cells, or T cells provided the cDNA or gDNA that made up the material.

Trimming took 3 bases from V and 1 from J, leaving 12 bases between them. In germline, CDR1 is LNHDA, CDR2 SQIVND (reference sequence). This CDR3 has 15 amino acids. Study processing details: Amplification of reference gene primers provided the estimated nucleated cell counts. Sequenced by immunoSEQ multiplex PCR; TCRdb stores in-frame clones only, minus some. The DNA was the basis for D and trimming; V, J and clone size are from that table. There are 310,000 or so clones in the sample; about 83% occur only once, and 1.5% to 2% lies in the top ten. This clone was seen only a few times. The chain recombines TRBV19 with TRBJ1-1; D is unclear. The sequence was collected from a woman aged 45-59 years with acute or convalescent COVID-19. The specimen sequenced was peripheral blood. CDR3 DNA sequence: TGTGCCAGTAGTATCAGTCCAGGAACGAACACTGAAGCTTTCTTT. It specifies CASSISPGTNTEAFF.